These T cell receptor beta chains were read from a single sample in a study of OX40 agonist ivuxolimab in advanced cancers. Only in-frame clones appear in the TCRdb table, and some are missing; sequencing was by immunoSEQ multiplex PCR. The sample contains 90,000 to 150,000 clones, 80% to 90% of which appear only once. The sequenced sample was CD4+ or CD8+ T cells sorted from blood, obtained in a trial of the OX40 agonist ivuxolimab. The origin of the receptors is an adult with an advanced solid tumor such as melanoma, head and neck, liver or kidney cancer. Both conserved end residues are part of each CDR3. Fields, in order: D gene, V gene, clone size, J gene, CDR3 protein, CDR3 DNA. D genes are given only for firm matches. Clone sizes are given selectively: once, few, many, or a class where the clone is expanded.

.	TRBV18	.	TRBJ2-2	CASSPNRETGELFF	TGTGCCAGCTCACCCAACAGGGAAACCGGGGAGCTGTTTTTT
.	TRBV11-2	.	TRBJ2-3	CASSLGASPSTDTQYF	TGTGCCAGCAGCTTAGGGGCTAGCCCTAGCACAGATACGCAGTATTTT
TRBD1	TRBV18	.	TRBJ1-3	CASSLSGTVGNTIYF	TGTGCCAGCTCACTTAGCGGGACAGTTGGAAACACCATATATTTT
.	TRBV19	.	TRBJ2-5	CASRKVPAETQYF	TGTGCCAGTAGGAAGGTCCCGGCCGAGACCCAGTACTTC
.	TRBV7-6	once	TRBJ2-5	CASSLVGETQYF	TGTGCCAGCAGCTTAGTCGGAGAGACCCAGTACTTC
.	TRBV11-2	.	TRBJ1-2	CASSLEGASGYTF	TGTGCCAGCAGCTTAGAGGGGGCGTCTGGCTACACCTTC
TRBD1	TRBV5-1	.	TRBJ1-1	CASSSGQGRTEAFF	TGCGCCAGCAGCTCCGGACAGGGCCGCACTGAAGCTTTCTTT
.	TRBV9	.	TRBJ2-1	CASSVDGLYDEQFF	TGTGCCAGCAGCGTGGATGGGCTGTACGATGAGCAGTTCTTC
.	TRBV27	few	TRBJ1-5	CASSRGNQPQHF	TGTGCCAGCAGTCGGGGGAATCAGCCCCAGCATTTT
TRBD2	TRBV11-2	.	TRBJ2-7	CASSLGLAGYLDEQYF	TGTGCCAGCAGCTTAGGACTAGCGGGGTATCTGGACGAGCAGTACTTC
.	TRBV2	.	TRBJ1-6	CASSEGGARAHSPLHF	TGTGCCAGCAGTGAAGGGGGGGCCCGGGCGCATTCACCCCTCCACTTT
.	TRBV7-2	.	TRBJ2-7	CASSPTGGTYEQYF	TGTGCCAGCAGCCCGACAGGAGGCACCTACGAGCAGTACTTC
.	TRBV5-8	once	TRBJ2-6	CASSLADSGANVLTF	TGTGCCAGCAGCTTGGCTGACTCTGGGGCCAACGTCCTGACTTTC
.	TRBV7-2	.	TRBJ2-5	CASSALLGGPQETQYF	TGTGCCAGCAGCGCCCTACTGGGGGGACCCCAAGAGACCCAGTACTTC
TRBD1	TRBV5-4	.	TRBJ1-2	CASNRGQGVLDYGYTF	TGTGCCAGCAATAGAGGACAGGGGGTTCTTGACTATGGCTACACCTTC
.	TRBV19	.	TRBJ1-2	CASSSPGTVDGGYTF	TGTGCCAGTAGTTCTCCAGGGACGGTGGACGGAGGCTACACCTTC
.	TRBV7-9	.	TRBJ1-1	CASSERPGNTEAFF	TGTGCCAGCAGCGAAAGACCAGGGAACACTGAAGCTTTCTTT
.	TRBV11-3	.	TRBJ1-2	CASSLEGNRYGYTF	TGTGCCAGCAGCTTAGAGGGGAATCGGTATGGCTACACCTTC
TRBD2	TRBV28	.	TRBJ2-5	CASSSGGLTETQYF	TGTGCCAGCAGCTCGGGGGGGCTTACAGAGACCCAGTACTTC
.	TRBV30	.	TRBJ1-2	CAWSLLNYGYTF	TGTGCCTGGAGTCTCCTTAACTATGGCTACACCTTC
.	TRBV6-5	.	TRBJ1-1	CASSPLYRNTEAFF	TGTGCCAGCAGTCCCCTTTATCGGAACACTGAAGCTTTCTTT
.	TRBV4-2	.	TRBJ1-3	CASSPTQGSGNTIYF	TGTGCCAGCAGCCCTACACAGGGATCTGGAAACACCATATATTTT
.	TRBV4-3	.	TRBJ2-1	CASSPGFGRGSNEQFF	TGCGCCAGCAGCCCAGGTTTTGGCCGGGGAAGCAATGAGCAGTTCTTC
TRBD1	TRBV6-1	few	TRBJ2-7	CASSGQGLEQYF	TGTGCCAGCAGTGGACAGGGCCTAGAGCAGTACTTC
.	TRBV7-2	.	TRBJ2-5	CASSRSETQYF	TGTGCCAGCAGCAGGTCCGAGACCCAGTACTTC
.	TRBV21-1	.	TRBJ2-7	CASSARDRGTYEQYF	TGTGCCAGCAGCGCCCGGGACAGGGGGACCTACGAGCAGTACTTC
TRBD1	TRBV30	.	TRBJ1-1	CAWTDRDRGNTEAFF	TGTGCCTGGACTGACCGGGACAGGGGAAACACTGAAGCTTTCTTT
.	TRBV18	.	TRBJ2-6	CASSPLGSGANVLTF	TGTGCCAGCTCACCCTTGGGCTCTGGGGCCAACGTCCTGACTTTC
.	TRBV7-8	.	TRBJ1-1	CASSLAPGDRSNTEAFF	TGTGCCAGCAGCTTGGCTCCGGGGGATCGATCGAACACTGAAGCTTTCTTT
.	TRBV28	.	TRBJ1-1	CASSGEGGNTEAFF	TGTGCCAGCTCTGGGGAGGGGGGGAACACTGAAGCTTTCTTT
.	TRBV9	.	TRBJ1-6	CASSRDSPLHF	TGTGCCAGCAGCCGGGATTCACCCCTCCACTTT
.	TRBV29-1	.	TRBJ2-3	CSVQLGADTQYF	TGCAGCGTTCAGCTCGGGGCAGATACGCAGTATTTT
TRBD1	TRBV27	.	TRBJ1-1	CASSPDRATEAFF	TGTGCCAGCAGCCCCGACAGGGCCACTGAAGCTTTCTTT
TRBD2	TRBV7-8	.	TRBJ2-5	CASSSTGGSQETQYF	TGTGCCAGCAGCTCCACCGGGGGGTCGCAAGAGACCCAGTACTTC
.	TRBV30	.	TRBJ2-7	CAWSPASEQYF	TGTGCCTGGAGTCCAGCTTCCGAGCAGTACTTC
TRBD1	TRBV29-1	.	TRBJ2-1	CSVGGDRGNEQFF	TGCAGCGTTGGCGGGGACAGGGGCAATGAGCAGTTCTTC
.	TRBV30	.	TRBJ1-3	CAWGPSTIYF	TGTGCCTGGGGGCCGTCGACCATATATTTT
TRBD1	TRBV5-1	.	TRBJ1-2	CASSLAIGQGYGYTF	TGCGCCAGCAGCTTGGCGATAGGACAGGGGTATGGCTACACCTTC
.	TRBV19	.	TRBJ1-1	CASSIARGNTEAFF	TGTGCCAGTAGTATCGCCAGGGGTAACACTGAAGCTTTCTTT
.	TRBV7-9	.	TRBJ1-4	CASSVGHINEKLFF	TGTGCCAGCAGCGTGGGACACATTAATGAAAAACTGTTTTTT
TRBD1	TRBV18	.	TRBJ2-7	CASSPPGQGGDEQYF	TGTGCCAGCTCACCACCCGGACAGGGGGGGGACGAGCAGTACTTC
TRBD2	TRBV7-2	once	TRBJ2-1	CASSFLGLAGGEQFF	TGTGCCAGCAGCTTCTTGGGACTAGCGGGGGGTGAGCAGTTCTTC
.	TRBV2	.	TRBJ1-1	CASSVGRGQLNTEAFF	TGTGCCAGCAGTGTTGGGAGAGGACAACTGAACACTGAAGCTTTCTTT
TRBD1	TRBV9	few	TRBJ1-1	CASSVGDRVTEAFF	TGTGCCAGCAGCGTAGGGGACAGGGTTACTGAAGCTTTCTTT
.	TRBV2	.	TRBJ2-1	CASSGEGTKQFF	TGTGCCAGCAGTGGAGAAGGGACAAAGCAGTTCTTC
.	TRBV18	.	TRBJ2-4	CASSPQDWDIQYF	TGTGCCAGCTCACCACAGGATTGGGACATTCAGTACTTC
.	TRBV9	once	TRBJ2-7	CASSPAERPSSYEQYF	TGTGCCAGCAGCCCAGCGGAGCGACCAAGCTCCTACGAGCAGTACTTC
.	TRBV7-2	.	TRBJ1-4	CASSFGGRVTNEKLFF	TGTGCCAGCAGCTTCGGAGGGAGAGTGACTAATGAAAAACTGTTTTTT
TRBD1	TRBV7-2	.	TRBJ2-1	CASSSRQGESYNEQFF	TGTGCCAGCAGCTCCAGACAGGGAGAGTCCTACAATGAGCAGTTCTTC
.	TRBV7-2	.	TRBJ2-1	CASSPKQLGDEQFF	TGTGCCAGCAGCCCCAAGCAACTAGGAGATGAGCAGTTCTTC
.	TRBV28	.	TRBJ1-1	CASSYPVGNTEAFF	TGTGCCAGCAGTTACCCTGTGGGGAACACTGAAGCTTTCTTT
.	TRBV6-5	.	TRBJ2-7	CASRSVIVTYEQYF	TGTGCCAGCAGAAGCGTAATAGTTACCTACGAGCAGTACTTC
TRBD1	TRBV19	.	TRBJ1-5	CASSLTGTGVEIRNQPQHF	TGTGCCAGTAGTCTTACCGGGACAGGGGTCGAAATCCGCAATCAGCCCCAGCATTTT
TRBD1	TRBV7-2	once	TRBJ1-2	CASSLGQGAHIYGYTF	TGTGCCAGCAGCTTAGGACAGGGGGCGCATATCTATGGCTACACCTTC
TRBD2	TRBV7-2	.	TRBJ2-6	CASSLINVAGADLTF	TGTGCCAGCAGCCTCATAAATGTAGCGGGGGCCGACCTGACTTTC
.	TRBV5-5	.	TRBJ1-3	CASSTGTGNTIYF	TGTGCCAGCAGCACAGGGACTGGAAACACCATATATTTT